A selection of T cell receptor beta chains follows, all from one sample in a study of blood T cells in healthy people across ages. TCRdb re-analysed the 5' RACE reads in MiXCR, keeping a single row per CDR3 protein. The sample includes about 1.4 million distinct CDR3 sequences, roughly 60% seen only once; the top ten take about 6.7%. Sequences were obtained from blood. These receptors originate from a young man in good health. CDR3s include the opening cysteine and the closing phenylalanine or tryptophan. Fields, in order: V gene, J gene, CDR3 length, D gene, clone size, CDR3 DNA, CDR3 protein. The D gene is left open where the match is weak. Only part of the rows carry a size: once, few, many, or a class if the clone is expanded.

v_gene: TRBV7-8
j_gene: TRBJ2-2
len: 16
d_gene: -
abundance: -
CDR3nt: TGTGCCAGCAGCTTCGGTAGGCTTCAGCAGTCGGCGGAGCTGTTTTTT
CDR3aa: CASSFGRLQQSAELFF

v_gene: TRBV12-3/TRBV12-4
j_gene: TRBJ1-4
len: 17
d_gene: TRBD1
abundance: few
CDR3nt: TGTGCCAGCAGCTTGGGGGACAGGGGGCTTCCGGATGAAAAACTGTTTTTT
CDR3aa: CASSLGDRGLPDEKLFF

v_gene: TRBV12-3/TRBV12-4
j_gene: TRBJ2-7
len: 13
d_gene: -
abundance: -
CDR3nt: TGTGCCAGCACCGCCGGGACGACAGACGAGCAGTACTTC
CDR3aa: CASTAGTTDEQYF

v_gene: TRBV6-1
j_gene: TRBJ1-5
len: 15
d_gene: TRBD1
abundance: -
CDR3nt: TGTGCCAGCAGTGATCTGGCAGGGGGAGGACAGCCCCAGCATTTT
CDR3aa: CASSDLAGGGQPQHF

v_gene: TRBV12-3/TRBV12-4
j_gene: TRBJ1-1
len: 14
d_gene: -
abundance: once
CDR3nt: TGTGCCAGCAGTACGGGACTACGGAACACTGAAGCTTTCTTT
CDR3aa: CASSTGLRNTEAFF

v_gene: TRBV2
j_gene: TRBJ2-4
len: 13
d_gene: -
abundance: -
CDR3nt: TGTGCCAGCAGCCGGTTACAGGGAAACATTCAGTACTTC
CDR3aa: CASSRLQGNIQYF

v_gene: TRBV10-3
j_gene: TRBJ1-2
len: 13
d_gene: -
abundance: -
CDR3nt: TGTGCCATCACCCCAGGGGAAGACTATGGCTACACCTTC
CDR3aa: CAITPGEDYGYTF

v_gene: TRBV27
j_gene: TRBJ2-7
len: 16
d_gene: -
abundance: -
CDR3nt: TGTGCCAGCAGTTTAGAGCTGGGGACCTTCTACAATGAGCAGTACTTC
CDR3aa: CASSLELGTFYNEQYF

v_gene: TRBV4-2
j_gene: TRBJ2-3
len: 15
d_gene: TRBD2
abundance: few
CDR3nt: TGTGCCAGCAGCCACTTAGCGGGAAGCACAGATACGCAGTATTTT
CDR3aa: CASSHLAGSTDTQYF

v_gene: TRBV27
j_gene: TRBJ2-1
len: 13
d_gene: -
abundance: few
CDR3nt: TGTGCCAGCAGTGAATCGCTTCTCAATGAGCAGTTCTTC
CDR3aa: CASSESLLNEQFF

v_gene: TRBV30
j_gene: TRBJ2-5
len: 14
d_gene: -
abundance: -
CDR3nt: TGTGCCTGGAATATGGGGACTCCTCAAGAGACCCAGTACTTC
CDR3aa: CAWNMGTPQETQYF

v_gene: TRBV12-3/TRBV12-4
j_gene: TRBJ2-7
len: 15
d_gene: TRBD1
abundance: once
CDR3nt: TGTGCCAGCAGTCGAGAAGGGACAGATGGGGAGACCCGGTACTTC
CDR3aa: CASSREGTDGETRYF

v_gene: TRBV29-1
j_gene: TRBJ2-1
len: 14
d_gene: -
abundance: -
CDR3nt: TGCAGCGTTGTCCAACTAAGACGCAGGAGTGAGCAGTTCTTC
CDR3aa: CSVVQLRRRSEQFF

v_gene: TRBV14
j_gene: TRBJ1-1
len: 12
d_gene: -
abundance: -
CDR3nt: TGTGCCAGCAGCCAAGTTCCAGGGAGGGCTTTCTTT
CDR3aa: CASSQVPGRAFF

v_gene: TRBV7-2
j_gene: TRBJ2-7
len: 15
d_gene: TRBD2
abundance: -
CDR3nt: TGTGCCAGCACGACATCTAGCGGGTATACCTACGAGCAGTACTTC
CDR3aa: CASTTSSGYTYEQYF

v_gene: TRBV12-3/TRBV12-4
j_gene: TRBJ2-7
len: 14
d_gene: TRBD2
abundance: many
CDR3nt: TGTGCCAGCAGTTTAGGGGGACTATCCTACGAGCAGTACTTC
CDR3aa: CASSLGGLSYEQYF

v_gene: TRBV7-9
j_gene: TRBJ1-2
len: 11
d_gene: -
abundance: few
CDR3nt: TGTGCCAGCAGCGCCGAAAGTCACTACACCTTC
CDR3aa: CASSAESHYTF

v_gene: TRBV5-1
j_gene: TRBJ2-5
len: 14
d_gene: -
abundance: -
CDR3nt: TGCGCCAGCAGCGGAGGACCCATCGGAGAGACCCAGTACTTC
CDR3aa: CASSGGPIGETQYF

v_gene: TRBV9
j_gene: TRBJ2-3
len: 16
d_gene: TRBD2
abundance: few
CDR3nt: TGTGCCAGCAGCGAGACTAGCGGGGGTAGCACAGATACGCAGTATTTT
CDR3aa: CASSETSGGSTDTQYF

v_gene: TRBV21-1
j_gene: TRBJ2-5
len: 14
d_gene: -
abundance: -
CDR3nt: TGTGCCAGCAGCAAAGCAGAAAGGGGGGAGACCCAGTACTTC
CDR3aa: CASSKAERGETQYF

v_gene: TRBV20-1
j_gene: TRBJ1-4
len: 14
d_gene: -
abundance: -
CDR3nt: TGCAGTGCCCCGCCGACGGGATTACTTGAAAAACTGTTTTTT
CDR3aa: CSAPPTGLLEKLFF

v_gene: TRBV2
j_gene: TRBJ1-3
len: 12
d_gene: -
abundance: few
CDR3nt: TGTGCCAGCAGTGAACGGGGAAACACCATATATTTT
CDR3aa: CASSERGNTIYF

v_gene: TRBV3-1
j_gene: TRBJ1-4
len: 20
d_gene: TRBD1
abundance: -
CDR3nt: TGTGCCAGCAGCCAAGGGACAGGGGCCAGGGTCAGAGCAACTAATGAAAAACTGTTTTTT
CDR3aa: CASSQGTGARVRATNEKLFF

v_gene: TRBV7-2
j_gene: TRBJ1-2
len: 14
d_gene: -
abundance: -
CDR3nt: TGTGCCAGCAGCTTAGGAGGGATTATCTATGGCTACACCTTC
CDR3aa: CASSLGGIIYGYTF

v_gene: TRBV7-2
j_gene: TRBJ2-7
len: 16
d_gene: TRBD1
abundance: -
CDR3nt: TGTGCCAGCAGCTCCAAGACAGGGGGAGTGGCCAACGAGCAGTACTTC
CDR3aa: CASSSKTGGVANEQYF

v_gene: TRBV4-1
j_gene: TRBJ2-5
len: 16
d_gene: -
abundance: many
CDR3nt: TGCGCCAGCAGCCAAGGGACGGGGCCGGCGGAGGAGACCCAGTACTTC
CDR3aa: CASSQGTGPAEETQYF

v_gene: TRBV25-1
j_gene: TRBJ2-1
len: 14
d_gene: -
abundance: few
CDR3nt: TGTGCCAGCAGTGATGTTGCGGGGAGGAATGAGCAGTTCTTC
CDR3aa: CASSDVAGRNEQFF

v_gene: TRBV12-3/TRBV12-4
j_gene: TRBJ2-5
len: 11
d_gene: -
abundance: few
CDR3nt: TGTGCCAGCGGTACCGTTAGGGAGCAGTACTTC
CDR3aa: CASGTVREQYF